These 19 T cell receptor beta chains originate from one sample sequenced in a study of molecular identifiers for immune sequencing clone quantification. MiXCR, applied by TCRdb to the PCR reads, yields one record per CDR3 protein. In the table there are some 680,000 distinct CDR3 sequences, 25% of which are singletons. The sequencing sample was made of naive CD8+ T cells from blood, with Jurkat cell RNA spiked in. The sample's subset: FACS-sorted CD8+CD4-CCR7+CD45RA+ naive T cells. Source of these receptors: a human donor in good health. Some libraries in this study had Jurkat cell RNA spiked in.

This clonotype was recorded many times. The rearrangement links TRBV7-9 to TRBJ2-7, with D perhaps matching TRBD1 or TRBD2 (6 bases each). The CDR3 covers 13 residues. Germline lookup yields CDR1 SEHNR and CDR2 FQNEAQ (reference sequence). Between the trimmed V and J ends, which lost 4 bases and 2 bases, there was a span of 9 bases. The CDR3: CASSWGAAYEQYF. CDR3 nucleotide sequence: TGTGCCAGCAGCTGGGGGGCAGCCTACGAGCAGTACTTC. The full variable domain, with the rest looked up from reference TRBV7-9 and TRBJ2-7, is DTGVSQNPRHKITKRGQNVTFRCDPISEHNRLYWYRQTLGQGPEFLTYFQNEAQLEKSRLLSDRFSAERPKGSFSTLEIQRTEQGDSAMYLCASSWGAAYEQYFGPGTRLTVT.

This clonotype was recorded many times. This sequence joins TRBV6-2 or TRBV6-3 and TRBJ2-2; D not resolved. The CDR3 has 16 residues. Germline-derived CDR1 and CDR2 are MNHEY and SVGEGT. The V and J ends lost 5 bases and 0 bases respectively, with 13 bases between them. Here the CDR3 reads CASSRLVTANTGELFF. The CDR3 DNA follows: TGTGCCAGCAGTCGCCTAGTAACCGCGAACACCGGGGAGCTGTTTTTT.

This clonotype was seen a handful of times. The CDR3 region is CASSPPLQGNSETDTQYF. The CDR3, as DNA: TGTGCCAGCAGCCCTCCTCTTCAGGGAAACAGCGAAACAGATACGCAGTATTTT. V gene TRBV7-9 combines with J gene TRBJ2-3; perhaps TRBD1 as D (5 bases). With 5 bases removed from V and 3 bases from J, the gap between germline ends came to 24 bases. This CDR3 spans 18 amino acids. From germline, CDR1 is SEHNR and CDR2 FQNEAQ (reference sequence).

As regards this clonotype: This may come from a read error, since a much larger clone is one base off. The V gene is TRBV7-6, the J gene TRBJ2-4; 8 nucleotides align to TRBD2. In germline, CDR1 is SGHVS, CDR2 FNYEAQ. This CDR3 spans 13 amino acids. CDR3 DNA sequence: TGTGCCAGCAGCATCGGGGGGGTCGACATTAAGTACTTC. Translated, it gives CASSIGGVDIKYF.

The table lists this clonotype with many counts. The CDR3 nucleotides are TGTGCCAGCAGTCAAACTAGCGGGAGAGCGGGGCGGTACGAGCAGTACTTC. Translation gives CASSQTSGRAGRYEQYF. The J gene is TRBJ2-7, the V gene TRBV2, with 11 bases lining up with TRBD2. Germline values: CDR1 SNHLY, CDR2 FYNNEI. Unmatched junction bases numbered 13, after V lost 5 bases and J lost 4 bases. The CDR3 runs to 17 residues. Together with reference TRBV2 and TRBJ2-7, the CDR3 gives the full variable domain: EPEVTQTPSHQVTQMGQEVILRCVPISNHLYFYWYRQILGQKVEFLVSFYNNEISEKSEIFDDQFSVERPDGSNFTLKIRSTKLEDSAMYFCASSQTSGRAGRYEQYFGPGTRLTVT.

This rearrangement joins TRBV7-9 to TRBJ2-7, with TRBD2 identical over 10 bases. CDR3 size: 16 residues. With 3 bases clipped from V and 4 bases from J, the junction kept 9 bases outside the gene matches. Germline V lookup: CDR1 SEHNR, CDR2 FQNEAQ (reference sequence). CDR3 sequence (DNA): TGTGCCAGCAGCTTCGGGAGCGGGAGGGCCGTTTACGAGCAGTACTTC. This sequence encodes CASSFGSGRAVYEQYF.

The chain employs TRBV7-9 and TRBJ1-5; 12 nucleotides agree with TRBD1. CDR3 length: 15 amino acids. V was clipped by 1 base and J by 7 bases; unmatched bases: 2. Looked up from germline, CDR1 is SEHNR and CDR2 is FQNEAQ (reference sequence). The chain's CDR3 is CASSLGDRGLQPQHF. The CDR3 nucleotides are TGTGCCAGCAGCTTAGGGGACAGGGGGCTGCAGCCCCAGCATTTT.

This clonotype has ten or more counts. V gene TRBV12-3 or TRBV12-4 combines with J gene TRBJ1-5; D is possibly TRBD1 (5 bases). The CDR3 spans 15 residues. V lost 2 bases to trimming and J lost 7 bases, with 15 bases between them. CDR3 nucleotide sequence: TGTGCCAGCAGTTTATCGGGACCGGAGAAACAGCCCCAGCATTTT. Protein sequence: CASSLSGPEKQPQHF.

This clonotype has just a few counts. The chain links TRBV13 to TRBJ2-1; unclear D gene. V lost 2 bases and J 5 bases, leaving 7 bases between the germline ends. The CDR3 is made up of 13 amino acids. Germline V gene sequence: CDR1 PRHDT, CDR2 FYEKMQ (reference sequence). The DNA for the CDR3 is TGTGCCAGCAGCTTAAGACTGGACAATGAGCAGTTCTTC. Translated: CASSLRLDNEQFF.

This clonotype occurred many times. This chain joins TRBV14 and TRBJ2-1, with 9 bases aligning to TRBD1. CDR1 is SGHDN, CDR2 FVKESK, per germline. The CDR3 loop spans 17 amino acids. J gave up 2 bases and V 4 bases, and 9 bases lay outside the gene matches. The CDR3 sequence is CASSPWAGDRAYNEQFF. CDR3 coding DNA: TGTGCCAGCAGCCCATGGGCCGGGGACAGGGCCTACAATGAGCAGTTCTTC.

This clonotype was counted a few times. J is TRBJ2-2 and V is TRBV19, with 7 bases aligning to TRBD1. Germline CDR1 and CDR2: LNHDA and SQIVND (reference sequence). There are 16 residues in the CDR3. The J segment lost 6 bases and the V segment lost 1 base, leaving 8 bases of the junction unmatched. The CDR3 DNA sequence: TGTGCCAGTAGTATAGGTGACAGGGCAACCCCCGGGGAGCTGTTTTTT. Protein product: CASSIGDRATPGELFF.

This clonotype was seen at least ten times. The gene calls are TRBV5-4 and TRBJ2-3; TRBD2 agrees at 7 bases. J lost 2 bases, V lost 3 bases, and 3 bases had no gene match. The CDR3 length is 14 residues. The germline CDR1 and CDR2 sequences are SGHNT and YYREEE (reference sequence). The CDR3 coding sequence is TGTGCCAGCAGCTCGGGACTACACACAGATACGCAGTATTTT. Translation: CASSSGLHTDTQYF.

The rearrangement joins TRBV13 to TRBJ2-5, with 7 bases lining up with TRBD2. The germline gives CDR1 PRHDT, CDR2 FYEKMQ (reference sequence). The J segment lost 5 bases and the V segment lost 5 bases, leaving 11 bases of the junction unmatched. The CDR3 consists of 15 residues. The DNA for the CDR3 is TGTGCCAGCAGCCCGTCACTAGCGCGCCTGGAGACCCAGTACTTC. Translating gives CASSPSLARLETQYF.

This clonotype showed up many times. The rearrangement links TRBV4-1 to TRBJ1-1; D is uncertain. Germline lookup yields CDR1 MGHRA and CDR2 YSYEKL. Trimming cost V 4 bases and J 7 bases, with 19 bases left between them. This CDR3 is built from 15 residues. CDR3 in amino acids: CASSPQGPLVREAFF. The CDR3 nucleotides read TGCGCCAGCAGCCCTCAAGGGCCCCTGGTTCGTGAAGCTTTCTTT.

This clonotype turned up a few times. One end of the junction is discordant with germline, which a read error may explain. The chain is built from TRBV29-1 and TRBJ2-1; 10 nucleotides align to TRBD2. Germline V CDR1 and CDR2: SQVTM, ANQGSEA. The CDR3 consists of 15 residues. Written as DNA, the CDR3 is TGCAGCGTTCGGGGTCTAGCGGGAGCCTATAATGAGCAGTTCTTC. This sequence encodes CSVRGLAGAYNEQFF.

There are many counts of this clonotype. The chain couples TRBV29-1 to TRBJ2-1, with unresolved D. The CDR3 covers 16 residues. Trimming pared 0 bases from V and 8 bases from J, leaving 20 bases between. Per germline, CDR1 SQVTM and CDR2 ANQGSEA. CDR3 sequence: CSVEDPDSTVFDEQFF. CDR3 sequence (DNA): TGCAGCGTTGAAGATCCGGATAGCACGGTTTTCGATGAGCAGTTCTTC.

This clonotype was seen ten or more times. V is TRBV20-1 and J is TRBJ2-5; 7 bases map to TRBD1. Germline CDR1 and CDR2: DFQATT and SNEGSKA (reference sequence). The CDR3 spans 13 residues. The V segment lost 6 bases and the J segment 2 bases; nucleotides outside the gene matches: 6. The CDR3 sequence is CSARTGQQETQYF. The CDR3 DNA reads TGCAGTGCCAGAACGGGACAGCAAGAGACCCAGTACTTC.

Only a few counts were recorded for this clonotype. The gene calls are TRBV3-1 and TRBJ2-2; D ambiguous. The CDR3 loop spans 14 amino acids. CDR1 LGHDT and CDR2 YNNKEL come from the germline V gene (reference sequence). V lost 3 bases, J lost 5 bases, and 10 bases lay in between. CDR3 in DNA: TGTGCCAGCAGCCACCTTATAGGTACCGGGGAGCTGTTTTTT. Translated, it gives CASSHLIGTGELFF.

This clonotype was found many times. The rearrangement uses TRBV19 and TRBJ2-6; a possible D gene is TRBD2 (5 bases). The CDR3 consists of 16 residues. V dropped 5 bases and J dropped 0 bases, with 11 bases sitting between them. Germline V gene sequence: CDR1 LNHDA, CDR2 SQIVND (reference sequence). CDR3 sequence: CASSSGFRSGANVLTF. The CDR3 DNA reads as TGTGCCAGTAGTTCGGGATTTCGCTCTGGGGCCAACGTCCTGACTTTC.